This TCR beta chain originates from a study of blood T cell repertoires in COVID-19. Study information: The samples span acute and convalescent COVID-19 from the United States, Italy and Spain. T cells, B-cell-depleted T cells, or PBMCs supplied cDNA or gDNA.

The germline CDR1 and CDR2 sequences are LGHNA and YSLEER. V gave up 0 bases and J gave up 0 bases, with 9 bases separating them. The CDR3 has 15 amino acids. Per the original methods: It was from reference gene primer amplification that nucleated cell counts were estimated. Only in-frame clones appear in the TCRdb table, and some are missing; sequencing was by immunoSEQ multiplex PCR. The V and J calls and clone size come from that table; D and trimming were worked out from the DNA. This sample has 130,000 or so clones, with 65% to 85% found just once. The TCR was taken from a woman of 80 years or more with acute or convalescent COVID-19. The sequenced material came from peripheral blood. The chain has TRBV4-3 and TRBJ2-7; D call uncertain. The DNA of the CDR3 is TGCGCCAGCAGCCAAGATTCCGTCAGCTCCTACGAGCAGTACTTC. Translation gives CASSQDSVSSYEQYF.